The next 11 T cell receptor beta chains were all read from a single sample in a study of cytomegalovirus exposure and HLA in healthy donors. It was with 60 Vbeta and 13 Jbeta primers that the PCR ran. Sequencing used immunoSEQ multiplex PCR; TCRdb keeps in-frame clones, though not all of them. The sample lists 70,000 or so clones, 70% to 90% occurring once. Sequenced sample: PBMCs. The source of these receptors is a woman aged 25 to 39 in good health and CMV-seronegative.

The chain has TRBV15 and TRBJ2-5; D is perhaps TRBD1 (6 bases). The length of the CDR3 is 13 residues. Deletions cut 5 bases from V and 11 bases from J, with 18 bases between. The V gene's germline CDR1 is LNHNV and CDR2 YYDKDF (reference sequence). The CDR3 is CATSSARGSVQYF. In nucleotides, the CDR3 is TGTGCCACCAGCTCCGCCAGGGGTTCGGTGCAGTACTTC. Full variable domain (remainder filled in from reference TRBV15 and TRBJ2-5): DAMVIQNPRYQVTQFGKPVTLSCSQTLNHNVMYWYQQKSSQAPKLLFHYYDKDFNNEADTPDNFQSRRPNTSFCFLDIRSPGLGDTAMYLCATSSARGSVQYFGPGTRLLVL.

The chain carries TRBV5-1 and TRBJ2-7; 10 bases line up with TRBD1. Looked up from germline, CDR1 is SGHRS and CDR2 is YFSETQ. With 7 bases clipped from V and 7 bases from J, the junction kept 11 bases outside the gene matches. The CDR3 has 14 amino acids. The CDR3 DNA follows: TGCGCCAGCGGACCGGGACAGGGGCTTTATGAGCAGTACTTC. This encodes CASGPGQGLYEQYF. Full variable domain (outside the CDR3, taken from reference TRBV5-1 and TRBJ2-7): KAGVTQTPRYLIKTRGQQVTLSCSPISGHRSVSWYQQTPGQGLQFLFEYFSETQRNKGNFPGRFSGRQFSNSRSEMNVSTLELGDSALYLCASGPGQGLYEQYFGPGTRLTVT.

V gene TRBV6-4 combines with J gene TRBJ2-2, with TRBD2 as a possible D gene (6 bases). V was trimmed by 3 bases and J by 9 bases, leaving 14 bases between them. CDR1 and CDR2 (germline): MRHNA, SNTAGT. The CDR3 loop spans 14 amino acids. The CDR3 DNA is TGTGCCAGCAGTGAGTCGGGAGAAGGACGGGAGCTGTTTTTT. It is translated as CASSESGEGRELFF.

The chain combines TRBV10-3 with TRBJ2-7; 10 bases map to TRBD2. Per the germline V gene, CDR1 is ENHRY and CDR2 is SYGVKD. The CDR3 loop spans 14 amino acids. The J segment lost 2 bases and the V segment lost 9 bases, leaving 7 bases of the junction unmatched. The CDR3 nucleotides are TGTGCCATAGGAAGCGGGAGGGCCCCCTACGAGCAGTACTTC. It yields the protein CAIGSGRAPYEQYF.

This chain links TRBV27 with TRBJ2-1, with D perhaps TRBD2 (5 bases). Trimming pared 5 bases from V and 1 base from J, leaving 9 bases between. The germline CDR1 and CDR2 sequences are MNHEY and SMNVEV (reference sequence). The CDR3 has 14 amino acids. CDR3 loop: CASSLGLSYNEQFF. The CDR3 DNA follows: TGTGCCAGCAGTCTCGGACTTTCCTACAATGAGCAGTTCTTC.

J is TRBJ2-7 and V is TRBV19; 7 nucleotides align to TRBD2. CDR1 LNHDA and CDR2 SQIVND come from the germline V gene (reference sequence). This CDR3 region has 13 residues. V lost 3 bases, J lost 3 bases, and 2 bases stayed unmatched. The CDR3 nucleotides read TGTGCCAGTAGTATCGGGGACTACTACGAGCAGTACTTC. As protein: CASSIGDYYEQYF.

In DNA form, the CDR3 reads TGTGCCAGCAGTTTCCTACCAGGGGCGCGCGGCACTGAAGCTTTCTTT. Protein: CASSFLPGARGTEAFF. The chain carries TRBV6-5 and TRBJ1-1; tentative D call: TRBD1 (6 bases). The CDR3 totals 16 residues. V was pared by 4 bases and J by 4 bases, with 19 bases between. CDR1 and CDR2 (germline): MNHEY, SVGAGI.

The rearrangement joins TRBV4-3 to TRBJ2-1; the match to TRBD2 covers 11 bases. V lost 4 bases, J lost 8 bases, and 7 bases stayed unmatched. Germline loops: CDR1 LGHNA, CDR2 YSLEER. This CDR3 comprises 15 residues. As DNA, the CDR3 is TGCGCCAGCAGCCCTACTAGCGGGAGAGTAGATGAGCAGTTCTTC. It specifies CASSPTSGRVDEQFF.

The rearrangement joins TRBV27 to TRBJ1-5; TRBD1 matches at 9 bases. CDR1 and CDR2 from the germline V gene are MNHEY and SMNVEV (reference sequence). The J segment lost 4 bases and the V segment lost 6 bases, leaving 1 base of the junction unmatched. The CDR3 spans 13 residues. CDR3 sequence (DNA): TGTGCCAGCAGGGGGACAGGGAATCAGCCCCAGCATTTT. This encodes CASRGTGNQPQHF.

The chain employs TRBV6-1 and TRBJ1-5, with 8 bases identical to TRBD1. The CDR3 runs 14 residues. Germline lookup yields CDR1 MNHNS and CDR2 SASEGT. Unmatched junction bases numbered 7, after V lost 8 bases and J lost 4 bases. The chain's CDR3 is CASGRGRLNQPQHF. CDR3 DNA sequence: TGTGCCAGCGGCAGGGGGCGTCTGAATCAGCCCCAGCATTTT.

The chain couples TRBV18 to TRBJ2-7, with 11 bases identical to TRBD1. With 6 bases clipped from V and 5 bases from J, the junction kept 12 bases outside the gene matches. Germline loops: CDR1 KGHSH, CDR2 LQKENI. The CDR3 runs 16 residues. The CDR3 DNA reads as TGTGCCAGCTCTCCTCCCGCGGACAGGGGGCCTCACGAGCAGTACTTC. Its translation: CASSPPADRGPHEQYF. Supplemented by reference TRBV18 and TRBJ2-7, the full variable domain reads NAGVMQNPRHLVRRRGQEARLRCSPMKGHSHVYWYRQLPEEGLKFMVYLQKENIIDESGMPKERFSAEFPKEGPSILRIQQVVRGDSAAYFCASSPPADRGPHEQYFGPGTRLTVT.